Listed here are 15 T cell receptor beta chains from one sample, sequenced in a study of T-cell memory formation after mild COVID-19. Each CDR3 protein is one row after TCRdb ran MiXCR on the 5' RACE reads. Among under 300,000 distinct CDR3 sequences listed, approximately 18% were seen once. The sequenced material came from PBMCs or a T cell subset sorted from them (not recorded which). The source of these receptors is a man in his late teens or twenties who had mild COVID-19 (a few samples of this study predate the infection). Cell type and time point are not known.

There are a few counts of this clonotype. The V call is TRBV7-2, the J call TRBJ2-1; D uncertain. This CDR3 comprises 13 residues. V shed 6 bases and J shed 5 bases, with 11 bases lying between them. The germline V gene encodes CDR1 SGHTA and CDR2 FQGNSA. The CDR3 is CASSSTWDNEQFF. The CDR3 DNA is TGTGCCAGCAGTTCGACATGGGACAATGAGCAGTTCTTC.

The rearrangement links TRBV5-1 to TRBJ2-7, with D hard to call. The germline V gene has CDR1 SGHRS and CDR2 YFSETQ. CDR3 length equals 15 residues. The V gene lost 0 bases and the J gene lost 4 bases, with 14 bases spanning the gap. The DNA of the CDR3 is TGCGCCAGCAGCTTGGAGGAGTTACCGTCGTACGAGCAGTACTTC. Amino acids: CASSLEELPSYEQYF.

This clonotype has a handful of counts. This chain connects TRBV6-5 to TRBJ2-1; 13 nucleotides match TRBD2. This CDR3 spans 17 amino acids. V lost 4 bases and J lost 6; bases outside the gene matches: 9. CDR1 and CDR2 (germline): MNHEY, SVGAGI. For the CDR3, the DNA is TGTGCCAGCAGTTCCCCCACTAGCGGGGGGGCCGGCAATGAGCAGTTCTTC. Translating gives CASSSPTSGGAGNEQFF.

The J gene is TRBJ2-1, the V gene TRBV19; TRBD2 matches 9 bases. Per germline, CDR1 LNHDA and CDR2 SQIVND (reference sequence). CDR3 length: 15 residues. V shed 7 bases and J 5 bases; nucleotides not matched to a gene: 9. CDR3 protein: CASTMTSGTNNEQFF. The CDR3 nucleotides read TGTGCCAGTACGATGACTAGCGGTACAAACAATGAGCAGTTCTTC.

To note about this clonotype: A read error may account for a junction end that differs from germline. This chain uses TRBV2 with TRBJ2-3, with D possibly called TRBD1 or TRBD2 (5 bases each). This CDR3 has 16 amino acids. Germline CDR1 reads SNHLY; CDR2 reads FYNNEI. The CDR3 DNA reads TGTGCCAGGACAAGTGGTCGACAGAGGGCTCAAGATGCGCAGTATTTT. This encodes CARTSGRQRAQDAQYF.

The chain carries TRBV5-1 and TRBJ2-5; D is undetermined. CDR3 length: 14 amino acids. Trimming took 4 bases from V and 7 from J, leaving 17 bases between them. The germline CDR1 and CDR2 sequences are SGHRS and YFSETQ. The CDR3 sequence: CASSHSDGSGTQYF. CDR3 bases: TGCGCCAGCAGCCACTCGGACGGCTCGGGGACCCAGTACTTC.

This clonotype was counted only a few times. The chain joins TRBV12-3 or TRBV12-4 to TRBJ2-3; TRBD2 matches 10 bases. Losses at the gene ends were 6 bases for V and 5 bases for J; bases not matched to a gene: 8. The CDR3 length is 15 residues. Here the CDR3 DNA reads TGTGCCAGCAGACCTAGCGGGGGATCCCGAGATACGCAGTATTTT. This translates into CASRPSGGSRDTQYF.

The chain recombines TRBV6-5 with TRBJ2-5, with D unresolved. V lost 2 bases and J 7 bases, leaving 11 bases between the germline ends. This CDR3 has 13 amino acids. CDR1 and CDR2 from the germline V gene are MNHEY and SVGAGI. The CDR3, as DNA: TGTGCCAGCAGTTACCCAGGTGGCGCGACCCAGTACTTC. It codes for CASSYPGGATQYF.

This clonotype was counted once. V usage is TRBV6-1 and J usage is TRBJ2-7; 7 bases agree with TRBD1. Germline CDR1 is MNHNS and CDR2 is SASEGT. The J segment lost 0 bases and the V segment lost 7 bases, leaving 6 bases of the junction unmatched. The CDR3 consists of 14 residues. The CDR3 nucleotides read TGTGCCAGCAAAGGACAGGAGAGCTCCTACGAGCAGTACGTC. Translation: CASKGQESSYEQYV.

This chain uses TRBV10-3 with TRBJ2-2; a weak D match, TRBD1 (6 bases). Trimming cost V 7 bases and J 0 bases, with 12 bases left between them. CDR3 length: 15 amino acids. The germline V gene has CDR1 ENHRY and CDR2 SYGVKD. The CDR3 protein is CAIKVGAANTGELFF. The CDR3 DNA is TGTGCCATCAAGGTGGGGGCGGCGAACACCGGGGAGCTGTTTTTT.

The chain uses TRBV4-3 and TRBJ1-5; D unclear. This CDR3 has 15 amino acids. Deletions cut 2 bases from V and 0 bases from J, with 8 bases between. Germline V gene sequence: CDR1 LGHNA, CDR2 YSLEER. The CDR3 protein is CASSQKWYSNQPQHF. CDR3 coding DNA: TGCGCCAGCAGCCAAAAGTGGTATAGCAATCAGCCCCAGCATTTT.

This clonotype has more than one count but fewer than ten. The genes are TRBV2 and TRBJ2-3, with D unclear. The CDR3 contains 13 residues. The V and J ends lost 7 bases and 1 base respectively, with 9 bases between them. The germline gives CDR1 SNHLY, CDR2 FYNNEI. The CDR3 DNA sequence: TGTGCCAGCACGACGATGGGCACAGATACGCAGTATTTT. This encodes CASTTMGTDTQYF.

This clonotype has more than one count but fewer than ten. This chain connects TRBV5-1 to TRBJ1-1; D unresolved. Germline CDR1 and CDR2: SGHRS and YFSETQ. The CDR3 totals 13 residues. Deletions cut 2 bases from V and 1 base from J, with 6 bases between. Here the CDR3 DNA reads TGCGCCAGCAGCTTAACCTGGAACACTGAAGCTTTCTTT. This gives the protein CASSLTWNTEAFF.

This chain joins TRBV10-3 and TRBJ1-4; D not certain. Trimming left V 2 bases short and J 1 base short, with 5 bases between. The CDR3 is made up of 14 amino acids. Germline CDR1 ENHRY, CDR2 SYGVKD. As DNA, the CDR3 is TGTGCCATCAGTGAGGGGGTAACTAATGAAAAACTGTTTTTT. It encodes CAISEGVTNEKLFF.

The chain recombines TRBV6-5 with TRBJ2-7, with D possibly TRBD1 on 6 matching bases. V was cut by 0 bases and J by 3 bases, with 12 bases left in between. The CDR3 sequence is 15 residues long. CDR1 is MNHEY, CDR2 SVGAGI, per germline. In DNA, the CDR3 is TGTGCCAGCAGTTACTCTTTCCAGGGGATCTACGAGCAGTACTTC. As protein: CASSYSFQGIYEQYF.